This TCR beta chain was sequenced for a study of human T cells and chemical hapten exposure. Study at large: Weekly administration of diphenylcyclopropenone to the scalp of patients continued throughout the roughly 25-week study. Study outcomes and limitations: There were significantly more large CDR3 similarity clusters among expanded TCRs than among controls.

Indicated time point: patch test 1, 2 weeks after DPC sensitization. As for treatment: therapeutic diphenylcyclopropenone sensitization with weekly scalp DPC. This clonotype was recorded many times. Antigen specificity is unknown. Looked up from germline, CDR1 is SGDLS and CDR2 is YYNGEE. Germline trimming cut 4 bases from V and 7 bases from J; bases unmatched to any gene: 11. The length of the CDR3 is 15 residues. MiXCR, run by TCRdb on the RACE reads, gives a single entry per CDR3 protein. The table has around 340,000 distinct CDR3 sequences, 5.5% to 8% seen once. Sequencing was performed on whole blood, taken in connection with sensitization to the hapten diphenylcyclopropenone (DPC). The chain links TRBV9 to TRBJ1-2; 9 bases map to TRBD1. This receptor was obtained from a woman aged 18-29 years with alopecia areata. Some clones in this sample may be carry-over from other donors' samples. The CDR3 sequence: CASSTDGTGRGGYTF. In DNA form, the CDR3 reads TGTGCCAGCAGCACAGACGGGACAGGGCGGGGTGGCTACACCTTC.